The TCR beta chain described here comes from a study of blood T cells in healthy people across ages. A sample-barcoded 5' primer and a J-beta primer mix were used in a second PCR of about 7 to 11 cycles. TCRdb reanalysed the 5' RACE reads using MiXCR and keeps one entry per CDR3 protein. This sample yields roughly 1,500,000 distinct CDR3 sequences, of which about 31% are seen a single time; roughly 10% belongs to the top ten. The V and J ends lost 7 bases and 4 bases, in that order; junction bases with no gene match: 12. CDR3 length equals 15 residues. Germline CDR1 is LGHDT and CDR2 is YNNKEL (reference sequence).

The origin of this receptor is a woman between 25 and 40 years old in good health. Sequences were obtained from blood. The rearrangement links TRBV3-1 to TRBJ2-7, with 8 nucleotides matching TRBD1. CDR3 sequence (DNA): TGTGCCAGCAACCACTGGACAGGGTTTAGATACGAGCAGTACTTC. Amino acid sequence: CASNHWTGFRYEQYF.